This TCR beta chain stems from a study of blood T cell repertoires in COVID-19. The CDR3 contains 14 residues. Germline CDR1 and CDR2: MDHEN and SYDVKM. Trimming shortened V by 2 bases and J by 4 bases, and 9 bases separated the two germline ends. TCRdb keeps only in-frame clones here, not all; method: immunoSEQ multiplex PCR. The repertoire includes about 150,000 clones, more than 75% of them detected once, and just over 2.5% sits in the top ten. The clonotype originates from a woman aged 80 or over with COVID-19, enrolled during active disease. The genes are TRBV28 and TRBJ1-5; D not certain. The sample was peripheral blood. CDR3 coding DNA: TGTGCCAGCAGTTTACTGTCAGGTAATCAGCCCCAGCATTTT. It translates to CASSLLSGNQPQHF.